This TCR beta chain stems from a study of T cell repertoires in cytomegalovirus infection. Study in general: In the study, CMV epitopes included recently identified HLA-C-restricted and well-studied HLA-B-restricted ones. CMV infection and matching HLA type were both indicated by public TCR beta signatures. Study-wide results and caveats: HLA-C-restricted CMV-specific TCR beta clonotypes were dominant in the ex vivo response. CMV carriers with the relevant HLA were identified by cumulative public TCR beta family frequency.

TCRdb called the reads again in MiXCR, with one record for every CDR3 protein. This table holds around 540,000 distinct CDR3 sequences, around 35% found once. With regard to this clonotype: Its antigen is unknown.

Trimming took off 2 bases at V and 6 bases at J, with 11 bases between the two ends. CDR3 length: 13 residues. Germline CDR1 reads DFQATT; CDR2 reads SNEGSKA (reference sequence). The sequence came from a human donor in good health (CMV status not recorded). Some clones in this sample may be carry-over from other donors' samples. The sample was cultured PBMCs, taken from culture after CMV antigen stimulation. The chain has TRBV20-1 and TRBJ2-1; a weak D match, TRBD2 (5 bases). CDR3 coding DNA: TGCAGTGCTAGAACTAGTTTTAGCAATGAGCAGTTCTTC. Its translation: CSARTSFSNEQFF.